A single sample gave rise to the 21 T cell receptor beta chains below, sequenced in a study of cytomegalovirus exposure and HLA in healthy donors. Primers for the PCR totalled 60 Vbeta and 13 Jbeta. Generated by immunoSEQ multiplex PCR, the TCRdb table keeps only in-frame clones and is missing some. Of roughly 150,000 clones listed, roughly 80% are singletons. The sequenced sample was PBMCs. The source of these receptors is a man aged 30 to 39 in good health and CMV-seropositive.

V is TRBV6-5 and J is TRBJ2-7, with 8 bases that match TRBD2. V dropped 5 bases and J dropped 2; count of bases not matched to a gene: 5. CDR1 is MNHEY, CDR2 SVGAGI, per germline. The CDR3 covers 14 residues. This chain's CDR3 is CASSDTGGPYEQYF. For the CDR3, the DNA is TGTGCCAGCAGTGATACGGGAGGGCCCTACGAGCAGTACTTC.

The chain recombines TRBV25-1 with TRBJ2-3; D possibly corresponds to TRBD2 (5 bases). V lost 5 bases and J lost 1, with 13 bases in between. The CDR3 contains 15 residues. The germline CDR1 and CDR2 sequences are MGHDK and SYGVNS. The CDR3 here is CASSKEAAGTDTQYF. In nucleotides, the CDR3 is TGTGCCAGCAGTAAGGAGGCGGCTGGCACAGATACGCAGTATTTT. The variable domain in full, with the rest retrieved from reference TRBV25-1 and TRBJ2-3, is EADIYQTPRYLVIGTGKKITLECSQTMGHDKMYWYQQDPGMELHLIHYSYGVNSTEKGDLSSESTVSRIRTEHFPLTLESARPSHTSQYLCASSKEAAGTDTQYFGPGTRLTVL.

This chain connects TRBV30 to TRBJ1-1; D ambiguous. The ends were cut back, 5 bases at V and 2 bases at J, with 12 bases in the middle. CDR1 GTSNPN and CDR2 SVGIG come from the germline V gene (reference sequence). The CDR3 contains 13 residues. In nucleotides, the CDR3 is TGTGCCTGGGGAACCCGGGAAAACACTGAAGCTTTCTTT. It encodes CAWGTRENTEAFF.

The chain uses TRBV19 and TRBJ1-5, with D possibly being TRBD1 (5 bases). Germline CDR1 is LNHDA and CDR2 is SQIVND (reference sequence). This CDR3 has 20 residues. Trimming removed 7 bases at V and 0 bases at J, with 28 bases between. The CDR3 DNA is TGTGCCAGTACCCTCTTCCCCCCGGCGAAGGGGAAATATAGCAATCAGCCCCAGCATTTT. This gives the protein CASTLFPPAKGKYSNQPQHF. Together with reference TRBV19 and TRBJ1-5, the CDR3 gives the full variable domain: DGGITQSPKYLFRKEGQNVTLSCEQNLNHDAMYWYRQDPGQGLRLIYYSQIVNDFQKGDIAEGYSVSREKKESFPLTVTSAQKNPTAFYLCASTLFPPAKGKYSNQPQHFGDGTRLSIL.

The chain couples TRBV30 to TRBJ1-3; D not resolved. The CDR3 is 13 residues long. Germline V lookup: CDR1 GTSNPN, CDR2 SVGIG (reference sequence). Trimming took 4 bases from V and 0 from J, leaving 7 bases between them. The CDR3: CAWNTDSGNTIYF. CDR3 nucleotide sequence: TGTGCCTGGAATACTGACTCTGGAAACACCATATATTTT.

This clone showed up just a few times. The rearrangement links TRBV7-9 to TRBJ1-5; no clear D gene. The germline gives CDR1 SEHNR, CDR2 FQNEAQ (reference sequence). Trimming removed 6 bases from V and 9 bases from J, with 12 bases in between. CDR3 length equals 12 residues. In nucleotides, the CDR3 is TGTGCCAGCAGTTCCAGTGTTCCGCCCCAGCATTTT. Residues: CASSSSVPPQHF.

This clone showed up just a few times. In DNA, the CDR3 is TGTGCCAGCATCGGACAGCTCTCTAACTATGGCTACACCTTC. Translating gives CASIGQLSNYGYTF. The chain has TRBV28 and TRBJ1-2; tentative D call: TRBD1 (6 bases). The CDR3 runs 14 residues. The germline V and J ends were trimmed by 7 bases and 0 bases, with 12 bases remaining between them. Germline V gene data show CDR1 as MDHEN and CDR2 as SYDVKM.

This chain's CDR3 is CASRGGAINTGELFF. The CDR3 DNA sequence: TGTGCCAGCAGAGGCGGAGCGATTAACACCGGGGAGCTGTTTTTT. V usage is TRBV28 and J usage is TRBJ2-2; D is ambiguous. This CDR3 contains 15 residues. CDR1 is MDHEN, CDR2 SYDVKM, per germline. The ends were cut back, 6 bases at V and 2 bases at J, with 13 bases in the middle.

This rearrangement joins TRBV11-2 to TRBJ2-3; 9 bases map to TRBD1. This CDR3 is 16 amino acids long. Trimming took 5 bases from V and 2 from J; bases not matched to a gene: 8. Germline lookup yields CDR1 SGHAT and CDR2 FQNNGV. The DNA for the CDR3 is TGTGCCAGCAGCCAATGGACAGGGGTAAACACAGATACGCAGTATTTT. Its protein is CASSQWTGVNTDTQYF.

This clone appeared a single time. The chain carries TRBV6-5 and TRBJ1-3; no definite D call. The CDR3 length is 13 residues. From germline, CDR1 is MNHEY and CDR2 SVGAGI. With 2 bases removed from V and 4 bases from J, the gap between germline ends came to 6 bases. The CDR3 sequence: CASSYDFGNTIYF. CDR3 sequence (DNA): TGTGCCAGCAGTTACGACTTCGGAAACACCATATATTTT.

The V call is TRBV29-1, the J call TRBJ1-1; D gene unclear. The germline V gene encodes CDR1 SQVTM and CDR2 ANQGSEA. Trimming removed 4 bases at V and 1 base at J, with 7 bases between. CDR3 length equals 12 residues. CDR3 residues: CSVAFGNTEAFF. CDR3 nucleotide sequence: TGCAGCGTTGCGTTCGGGAACACTGAAGCTTTCTTT.

The chain carries TRBV18 and TRBJ2-2, with D tentatively TRBD2 (5 bases). V lost 3 bases to trimming and J lost 8 bases, with 16 bases between them. CDR3 length: 15 amino acids. Looked up from germline, CDR1 is KGHSH and CDR2 is LQKENI. CDR3 DNA sequence: TGTGCCAGCTCACCCGACTATCTAACACCGGGGGAGCTGTTTTTT. This encodes CASSPDYLTPGELFF.

The genes are TRBV5-1 and TRBJ1-2; 9 positions agree with TRBD1. The junction had 10 bases not matched to a gene; V was cut back by 3 bases and J by 1 base. The CDR3 has 17 residues. Germline V gene sequence: CDR1 SGHRS, CDR2 YFSETQ. The CDR3 DNA follows: TGCGCCAGCAGCTCCCCTACCGGGACAGGGTTTAACTATGGCTACACCTTC. Translating it yields CASSSPTGTGFNYGYTF.

This chain links TRBV5-1 with TRBJ2-5; 9 nucleotides line up with TRBD2. The CDR3 loop spans 18 amino acids. CDR1 is SGHRS and CDR2 is YFSETQ in the germline V gene. The trim removed 0 bases at V and 4 bases at J, leaving 13 bases unmatched. The CDR3, as DNA: TGCGCCAGCAGCTTGGGGTCAGCGGGAGGCCCTGGAGGAGAGACCCAGTACTTC. Translation: CASSLGSAGGPGGETQYF.

The rearrangement links TRBV19 to TRBJ2-3; 10 bases are shared with TRBD2. The CDR3 runs to 18 residues. Germline loops: CDR1 LNHDA, CDR2 SQIVND (reference sequence). Losses at the gene ends were 5 bases for V and 1 base for J; bases not matched to a gene: 12. For the CDR3, the DNA is TGTGCCAGTAGTCCTTTAGGTTGGAGCGGGGGGGGCACAGATACGCAGTATTTT. Its translation is CASSPLGWSGGGTDTQYF.

The chain has TRBV12-5 and TRBJ1-1; possibly TRBD1 for D (6 bases). The CDR3 runs to 13 residues. Trimming stripped 8 bases from V and 6 bases from J, with 16 bases between. Germline loops: CDR1 LGHNT, CDR2 FRNRAP. This chain's CDR3 is CASSPRGGAEAFF. The CDR3 nucleotides read TGTGCTAGTTCTCCACGAGGGGGGGCTGAAGCTTTCTTT.

V is TRBV19 and J is TRBJ2-7, with unresolved D. Germline CDR1 reads LNHDA; CDR2 reads SQIVND (reference sequence). The ends were cut back, 1 base at V and 2 bases at J, with 6 bases in the middle. The CDR3 loop spans 13 amino acids. The CDR3 is CASSIGSPYEQYF. The DNA of the CDR3 is TGTGCCAGTAGTATAGGGAGTCCCTACGAGCAGTACTTC.

The chain carries TRBV2 and TRBJ2-7; the D gene is possibly TRBD2 (5 bases). CDR1 SNHLY and CDR2 FYNNEI come from the germline V gene. The CDR3 is 15 residues long. Trimming removed 3 bases from V and 4 bases from J, with 16 bases in between. This CDR3 is CASSDVLGRRYEQYF. In DNA form, the CDR3 reads TGTGCCAGCAGTGATGTGCTCGGACGGAGGTACGAGCAGTACTTC.

In nucleotides, the CDR3 is TGCGCCAGCAGCTTTGGACAGGGGGACAACGAGCAGTACTTC. Its translation is CASSFGQGDNEQYF. This chain uses TRBV5-1 with TRBJ2-7, with 10 bases matching TRBD1. Trimming cost V 2 bases and J 5 bases; bases outside gene matches: 4. Looked up from germline, CDR1 is SGHRS and CDR2 is YFSETQ. CDR3 length: 14 residues.

This chain joins TRBV27 and TRBJ1-3; perhaps TRBD1 as D (5 bases). V gave up 8 bases and J gave up 0 bases, with 14 bases separating them. This CDR3 has 15 residues. Per the germline V gene, CDR1 is MNHEY and CDR2 is SMNVEV (reference sequence). The CDR3 region has the DNA TGTGCCAGCGGAACAGGTTCAAACTCTGGAAACACCATATATTTT. It codes for CASGTGSNSGNTIYF.

This clone was seen more than once but under ten times. The chain recombines TRBV6-5 with TRBJ2-6; TRBD1 aligns across 7 bases. The CDR3 contains 15 residues. V trimming: 6 bases; J trimming: 4 bases; junction bases outside the gene matches: 6. Germline values: CDR1 MNHEY, CDR2 SVGAGI. The DNA for the CDR3 is TGTGCCAGCAGATCGACAGGGCCCGGGGCCAACGTCCTGACTTTC. Its translation: CASRSTGPGANVLTF.